Each of the 8 T cell receptor beta chains below was sequenced from the same sample in a study of a mutant IDH1 vaccine in newly diagnosed glioma. Here immunoSEQ multiplex PCR was the method, and the copy in TCRdb shows in-frame clones only, minus some. The repertoire consists of around 60,000 clones, with 75% to 95% occurring once and the leading ten covering about 2.5%. Time point defined: baseline, week 1 (first vaccination visit). Described treatment: pre-vaccination baseline after standard-of-care therapy. Sequencing was performed on PBMCs, taken from a glioma patient treated with radiotherapy, temozolomide or both. These receptor sequences come from a man aged 50-60 years with glioma.

The chain combines TRBV2 with TRBJ1-4, with TRBD1 matching 7 bases. Germline CDR1 is SNHLY and CDR2 is FYNNEI. The junction had 5 bases not matched to a gene; V was cut back by 8 bases and J by 8 bases. The CDR3 is 12 residues long. CDR3 bases: TGTGCCAGCGGGGACAGAGTCGAAAAACTGTTTTTT. Translation gives CASGDRVEKLFF.

This rearrangement joins TRBV11-3 to TRBJ2-2; maybe TRBD2 (6 bases). Trimming left V 1 base short and J 6 bases short, with 9 bases between. The CDR3 spans 14 residues. Germline V gene data show CDR1 as SGHNT and CDR2 as YENEEA. The CDR3 reads CASSLAGRPGELFF. CDR3 DNA sequence: TGTGCCAGCAGCTTAGCTGGGAGGCCCGGGGAGCTGTTTTTT.

The chain has TRBV28 and TRBJ1-5; D gene unclear. The germline gives CDR1 MDHEN, CDR2 SYDVKM. CDR3 length: 15 amino acids. V shed 2 bases and J shed 2 bases, with 10 bases lying between them. The CDR3 DNA follows: TGTGCCAGCAGTTTACCGGGTGGGGGCAATCAGCCCCAGCATTTT. Protein: CASSLPGGGNQPQHF.

Remarks on this clone: Mismatch with germline at one junction end may stem from a read error. The chain combines TRBV7-7 with TRBJ2-5, with D perhaps TRBD1 (6 bases). Germline loops: CDR1 SSHAT, CDR2 FNYEAQ (reference sequence). The CDR3 consists of 13 residues. Here the CDR3 DNA reads TGTGCTAGCAGCTTAGCAGGGGTCGAGACCCAGTACTTC. Protein: CASSLAGVETQYF.

This clone is a singleton in its sample. CDR3 protein: CASSPSGGALSGELFF. CDR3 DNA sequence: TGTGCCAGCTCACCTTCAGGGGGCGCTTTGTCCGGGGAGCTGTTTTTT. The genes are TRBV18 and TRBJ2-2, with 8 positions matching TRBD1. Germline assignment: CDR1 KGHSH and CDR2 LQKENI. Germline trimming cut 3 bases from V and 6 bases from J; bases unmatched to any gene: 9. The CDR3 contains 16 residues. Full variable domain (outside the CDR3, taken from reference TRBV18 and TRBJ2-2): NAGVMQNPRHLVRRRGQEARLRCSPMKGHSHVYWYRQLPEEGLKFMVYLQKENIIDESGMPKERFSAEFPKEGPSILRIQQVVRGDSAAYFCASSPSGGALSGELFFGEGSRLTVL.

This chain connects TRBV28 to TRBJ1-5, with TRBD1 matching 8 bases. This CDR3 spans 13 amino acids. CDR1 MDHEN and CDR2 SYDVKM come from the germline V gene. V was pared by 6 bases and J by 2 bases, with 0 bases of the junction left unmatched. CDR3 DNA sequence: TGTGCCAGCAGACAGGGGGGCAATCAGCCCCAGCATTTT. Translating gives CASRQGGNQPQHF.

This clone was observed a few times. The rearrangement links TRBV18 to TRBJ2-2; no clear D. Trimming left V 6 bases short and J 5 bases short, with 16 bases between. The CDR3 has 15 residues. CDR1 is KGHSH, CDR2 LQKENI, per germline. This CDR3 reads CASSSDLSRTGELFF. CDR3 DNA: TGTGCCAGCTCCTCGGATTTGTCCCGAACCGGGGAGCTGTTTTTT.

The genes are TRBV7-9 and TRBJ1-4; D uncertain. This CDR3 region has 14 residues. V was trimmed by 2 bases and J by 0 bases, leaving 4 bases between them. Looked up from germline, CDR1 is SEHNR and CDR2 is FQNEAQ (reference sequence). CDR3 DNA sequence: TGTGCCAGCAGCTTAACCGCAACTAATGAAAAACTGTTTTTT. Encoded protein: CASSLTATNEKLFF. The complete variable domain, with remaining parts taken from reference TRBV7-9 and TRBJ1-4, reads DTGVSQNPRHKITKRGQNVTFRCDPISEHNRLYWYRQTLGQGPEFLTYFQNEAQLEKSRLLSDRFSAERPKGSFSTLEIQRTEQGDSAMYLCASSLTATNEKLFFGSGTQLSVL.